These 28 T cell receptor beta chains were sequenced from one sample in a study of control samples from healthy donors and cancer patients. Clones were read by immunoSEQ multiplex PCR, and TCRdb kept only the in-frame ones, dropping some. The sample shows 120,000 to 150,000 clones, about 89% of them seen only once. The sequencing input was blood. These receptors were obtained from a man younger than 40 in good health.

V is TRBV19 and J is TRBJ1-3; D unclear. The CDR3 sequence is 14 residues long. V lost 3 bases and J lost 4, with 10 bases in between. CDR1 and CDR2 (germline): LNHDA, SQIVND (reference sequence). The CDR3 coding sequence is TGTGCCAGTAGTATGGAGGGAACCGGAAACACCATATATTTT. Translating gives CASSMEGTGNTIYF.

The chain combines TRBV11-3 with TRBJ2-1; D is possibly TRBD1 or TRBD2 (6 bases each). This CDR3 is 14 amino acids long. V lost 2 bases to trimming and J lost 15 bases, with 20 bases between them. CDR1 is SGHNT and CDR2 is YENEEA in the germline V gene. As DNA, the CDR3 is TGTGCCAGCAGCTTAAGTTCTCCAGTTCGGGGGCGGTTCTTC. It is translated as CASSLSSPVRGRFF.

The CDR3 sequence is CASSPARLGTEAFF. The CDR3 DNA reads as TGTGCCAGCTCACCAGCCCGACTCGGCACTGAAGCTTTCTTT. This sequence joins TRBV18 and TRBJ1-1; D remains unclear. V gave up 2 bases and J gave up 4 bases, with 11 bases separating them. The CDR3 consists of 14 residues. The germline V gene has CDR1 KGHSH and CDR2 LQKENI.

The J gene is TRBJ2-7, the V gene TRBV6-5, with D tentatively TRBD1 (6 bases). This CDR3 comprises 14 residues. Deletions cut 6 bases from V and 2 bases from J, with 14 bases between. Per germline, CDR1 MNHEY and CDR2 SVGAGI. CDR3 coding DNA: TGTGCCAGCAGGAGGGACACCCTAACCTACGAGCAGTACTTC. Its protein product is CASRRDTLTYEQYF.

The genes are TRBV5-1 and TRBJ2-5; the D call may be TRBD1 or TRBD2 (5 bases each). Germline CDR1 SGHRS, CDR2 YFSETQ. The germline V and J ends were trimmed by 7 bases and 2 bases, with 18 bases remaining between them. The CDR3 runs 15 residues. CDR3 protein: CASPWKRGLQETQYF. The CDR3 region has the DNA TGCGCCAGCCCCTGGAAGAGGGGCCTACAAGAGACCCAGTACTTC.

This sequence joins TRBV6-5 and TRBJ1-6, with a tentative D call TRBD1 (5 bases). CDR1 MNHEY and CDR2 SVGAGI come from the germline V gene. V lost 2 bases and J 7 bases, leaving 12 bases between the germline ends. CDR3 size: 15 residues. CDR3 DNA: TGTGCCAGCAGTTACGTCGACAGCGGCAATTCACCCCTCCACTTT. Translated: CASSYVDSGNSPLHF.

The chain links TRBV7-2 to TRBJ2-6; D gene uncertain. Trimming took 4 bases from V and 3 from J, leaving 16 bases between them. The CDR3 consists of 17 residues. The germline CDR1 and CDR2 sequences are SGHTA and FQGNSA. The CDR3 sequence: CASSSLPQQFGANVLTF. CDR3 DNA sequence: TGTGCCAGCAGCTCCCTCCCCCAACAGTTTGGGGCCAACGTCCTGACTTTC. The variable domain in full, with the rest retrieved from reference TRBV7-2 and TRBJ2-6, is GAGVSQSPSNKVTEKGKDVELRCDPISGHTALYWYRQSLGQGLEFLIYFQGNSAPDKSGLPSDRFSAERTGGSVSTLTIQRTQQEDSAVYLCASSSLPQQFGANVLTFGAGSRLTVL.

This chain connects TRBV4-1 to TRBJ2-5; the D gene is possibly TRBD2 (5 bases). The CDR3 sequence is 15 residues long. The V end lost 1 base, the J end lost 5 bases, and 14 bases lay between the germline ends. Germline V gives CDR1 MGHRA, CDR2 YSYEKL. The chain's CDR3 is CASSQVTLPGETQYF. The CDR3 DNA sequence: TGCGCCAGCAGCCAAGTAACACTGCCGGGGGAGACCCAGTACTTC.

This clone was observed once. The rearrangement joins TRBV6-5 to TRBJ2-2; D may correspond to TRBD1 or TRBD2 (5 bases each). The V and J ends lost 2 bases and 7 bases respectively, with 17 bases between them. CDR1 MNHEY and CDR2 SVGAGI come from the germline V gene. This CDR3 comprises 16 residues. DNA of the CDR3: TGTGCCAGCAGTTACAACCCCTCCCCGGGACGCGGGGAGCTGTTTTTT. It specifies CASSYNPSPGRGELFF.

This clone occurred once. The chain has TRBV25-1 and TRBJ2-3; D unclear. In germline, CDR1 is MGHDK, CDR2 SYGVNS. The CDR3 sequence is 13 residues long. V was shortened by 2 bases and J by 7 bases, with 10 bases between the two germline ends. CDR3 nucleotide sequence: TGTGCCAGCAGTGAAGGGCCGGTATATACGCAGTATTTT. It is translated as CASSEGPVYTQYF.

Details on this clone: Germline is not matched at one junction end, which may reflect a read error. This chain links TRBV7-7 with TRBJ1-1; D gene ambiguous. The CDR3 spans 13 residues. CDR1 SSHAT and CDR2 FNYEAQ come from the germline V gene (reference sequence). CDR3 nucleotides: TGTGCTAGCAGCTTATCCGCGGACACTGAAGCTTTCTTT. Protein sequence: CASSLSADTEAFF.

The V and J genes are TRBV5-4 and TRBJ2-5, with D possibly TRBD1 on 6 matching bases. Germline V gene lookup returns CDR1 SGHNT and CDR2 YYREEE (reference sequence). V lost 4 bases and J lost 5, with 12 bases in between. The CDR3 is 13 residues long. Here the CDR3 reads CASSTDSRETQYF. The CDR3 DNA reads as TGTGCCAGCAGCACGGACAGTAGGGAGACCCAGTACTTC.

The chain has TRBV24-1 and TRBJ1-1; D remains ambiguous. CDR3 size: 13 residues. The germline V gene has CDR1 KGHDR and CDR2 SFDVKD. V lost 2 bases to trimming and J lost 3 bases, with 6 bases between them. Here the CDR3 DNA reads TGTGCCACCAGTGATTCCTCATACACTGAAGCTTTCTTT. It is translated as CATSDSSYTEAFF.

In the case of this clone: Within the sample, other DNA sequences also encode this same CDR3. The chain employs TRBV7-2 and TRBJ2-5; possible D gene TRBD1, 5 bases. The CDR3 runs 14 residues. Germline CDR1 and CDR2: SGHTA and FQGNSA. V lost 5 bases and J lost 1, with 11 bases in between. The CDR3 spells CASSRTGIQETQYF. The CDR3 DNA follows: TGTGCCAGCAGCCGCACAGGCATCCAAGAGACCCAGTACTTC. Drawing the rest from reference TRBV7-2 and TRBJ2-5, the complete variable domain is GAGVSQSPSNKVTEKGKDVELRCDPISGHTALYWYRQSLGQGLEFLIYFQGNSAPDKSGLPSDRFSAERTGGSVSTLTIQRTQQEDSAVYLCASSRTGIQETQYFGPGTRLLVL.

Only one count was recorded for this clone. The rearrangement joins TRBV10-3 to TRBJ1-2; D remains unclear. This CDR3 spans 16 amino acids. Trimming pared 3 bases from V and 1 base from J, leaving 15 bases between. Germline loops: CDR1 ENHRY, CDR2 SYGVKD. The CDR3 here is CAISDPPPDGNYGYTF. DNA of the CDR3: TGTGCCATCAGTGACCCCCCCCCGGACGGTAACTATGGCTACACCTTC.

The chain links TRBV4-1 to TRBJ1-2; D is possibly TRBD1 (6 bases). The CDR3 has 14 residues. Germline assignment: CDR1 MGHRA and CDR2 YSYEKL. Trimming cost V 4 bases and J 3 bases, with 12 bases left between them. CDR3 in amino acids: CASSRPPGDYGYTF. CDR3 sequence (DNA): TGCGCCAGCAGCCGCCCACCAGGGGACTATGGCTACACCTTC.

This clone was seen once. The rearrangement links TRBV9 to TRBJ2-3; TRBD2 matches 10 bases. The CDR3 length is 17 residues. After removal of 0 bases from V and 6 bases from J, the junction contained 10 bases not matched to a gene. The germline V gene encodes CDR1 SGDLS and CDR2 YYNGEE. DNA for the CDR3: TGTGCCAGCAGCGTAGATCTAGCGGGGGTCCTTGATGATACGCAGTATTTT. As protein: CASSVDLAGVLDDTQYF.

The chain is built from TRBV28 and TRBJ1-4; D not resolved. V was pared by 7 bases and J by 0 bases, with 12 bases between. The germline V gene encodes CDR1 MDHEN and CDR2 SYDVKM. The CDR3 runs 15 residues. The CDR3 DNA sequence: TGTGCCAGCACCGACACCCATGCAACTAATGAAAAACTGTTTTTT. Translated: CASTDTHATNEKLFF. The whole variable domain, filled in from reference TRBV28 and TRBJ1-4, reads DVKVTQSSRYLVKRTGEKVFLECVQDMDHENMFWYRQDPGLGLRLIYFSYDVKMKEKGDIPEGYSVSREKKERFSLILESASTNQTSMYLCASTDTHATNEKLFFGSGTQLSVL.

The rearrangement links TRBV7-2 to TRBJ1-5; D not resolved. The V gene lost 5 bases and the J gene lost 7 bases, with 9 bases spanning the gap. Germline CDR1 is SGHTA and CDR2 is FQGNSA. This CDR3 has 12 amino acids. The DNA for the CDR3 is TGTGCCAGCAGCGCCCCCGGGCAGCCCCAGCATTTT. As protein: CASSAPGQPQHF.

This clone turned up a few times. The CDR3 is CASASNDYYGYTF. The CDR3 coding sequence is TGTGCCTCAGCCTCTAATGACTACTATGGCTACACCTTC. The V gene is TRBV14, the J gene TRBJ1-2; D call uncertain. Deletions cut 11 bases from V and 3 bases from J, with 16 bases between. Germline CDR1 is SGHDN and CDR2 is FVKESK. The CDR3 covers 13 residues. Variable domain in full (rest from reference TRBV14 and TRBJ1-2): EAGVTQFPSHSVIEKGQTVTLRCDPISGHDNLYWYRRVMGKEIKFLLHFVKESKQDESGMPNNRFLAERTGGTYSTLKVQPAELEDSGVYFCASASNDYYGYTFGSGTRLTVV.

The rearrangement uses TRBV7-3 and TRBJ2-7, with D possibly TRBD2 on 6 matching bases. The CDR3 runs 13 residues. Per the germline V gene, CDR1 is SGHTA and CDR2 is FQGTGA. V lost 3 bases, J lost 2 bases, and 8 bases lay in between. The CDR3 DNA sequence: TGTGCCAGCAGCTTGGGGACTGCCTACGAGCAGTACTTC. Its translation is CASSLGTAYEQYF.

This clone was counted once. J is TRBJ1-2 and V is TRBV10-3; D is uncertain. The V and J ends lost 0 bases and 0 bases respectively, with 17 bases between them. The germline CDR1 and CDR2 sequences are ENHRY and SYGVKD. The CDR3 is made up of 18 amino acids. The CDR3 sequence is CAISESLGGSSSNYGYTF. The CDR3, as DNA: TGTGCCATCAGTGAGTCGTTGGGAGGCTCATCATCTAACTATGGCTACACCTTC.

The V gene is TRBV6-1, the J gene TRBJ1-5; D is uncertain. V lost 1 base and J 7 bases, leaving 11 bases between the germline ends. CDR1 and CDR2 from the germline V gene are MNHNS and SASEGT. The CDR3 contains 14 residues. The chain's CDR3 is CASSEGGGGQPQHF. Here the CDR3 DNA reads TGTGCCAGCAGTGAAGGGGGAGGCGGGCAGCCCCAGCATTTT.

CDR3 region: CASSQDRGVGNYGYTF. CDR3 DNA: TGTGCCAGCAGCCAAGATCGGGGGGTAGGCAACTATGGCTACACCTTC. The V and J genes are TRBV3-1 (or the pseudogene TRBV3-2) and TRBJ1-2; a possible D gene is TRBD1 (5 bases). The ends were cut back, 0 bases at V and 2 bases at J, with 13 bases in the middle. There are 16 residues in the CDR3. Germline V gene data show CDR1 as LGHDT and CDR2 as YNNKEL (reference sequence).

V and J are TRBV5-1 and TRBJ2-7; D is uncertain. Trimming cost V 4 bases and J 1 base, with 15 bases left between them. Germline V CDR1 and CDR2: SGHRS, YFSETQ. The CDR3 totals 15 residues. The CDR3 bases are TGCGCCAGCAGCGCAAACCAACAAATTTCCTACGAGCAGTACTTC. Translated, it gives CASSANQQISYEQYF.

This clone was seen only once. This chain joins TRBV9 and TRBJ2-7, with 15 bases matching TRBD2. V dropped 4 bases and J dropped 3; count of bases not matched to a gene: 8. CDR1 is SGDLS, CDR2 YYNGEE, per germline. The CDR3 length is 17 residues. CDR3 amino acids: CASSPSAGLAGGYEQYF. The CDR3 nucleotides read TGTGCCAGCAGCCCTTCGGCGGGACTAGCGGGAGGCTACGAGCAGTACTTC.

The CDR3 reads CASRGETQYF. For the CDR3, the DNA is TGTGCCAGCAGGGGTGAAACCCAGTACTTC. The chain joins TRBV11-3 to TRBJ2-5; D is unresolved. V was shortened by 6 bases and J by 8 bases, with 7 bases between the two germline ends. CDR3 length equals 10 residues. From germline, CDR1 is SGHNT and CDR2 YENEEA.

This chain joins TRBV4-1 and TRBJ2-1, with 9 bases identical to TRBD2. Per the germline V gene, CDR1 is MGHRA and CDR2 is YSYEKL. The CDR3 is 18 residues long. With V trimmed by 4 bases and J by 2 bases, 12 bases remained unmatched. The CDR3 protein is CASSLSQHGTSPYNEQFF. The CDR3 DNA sequence: TGCGCCAGCAGCCTTTCCCAGCACGGGACTAGCCCCTACAATGAGCAGTTCTTC.